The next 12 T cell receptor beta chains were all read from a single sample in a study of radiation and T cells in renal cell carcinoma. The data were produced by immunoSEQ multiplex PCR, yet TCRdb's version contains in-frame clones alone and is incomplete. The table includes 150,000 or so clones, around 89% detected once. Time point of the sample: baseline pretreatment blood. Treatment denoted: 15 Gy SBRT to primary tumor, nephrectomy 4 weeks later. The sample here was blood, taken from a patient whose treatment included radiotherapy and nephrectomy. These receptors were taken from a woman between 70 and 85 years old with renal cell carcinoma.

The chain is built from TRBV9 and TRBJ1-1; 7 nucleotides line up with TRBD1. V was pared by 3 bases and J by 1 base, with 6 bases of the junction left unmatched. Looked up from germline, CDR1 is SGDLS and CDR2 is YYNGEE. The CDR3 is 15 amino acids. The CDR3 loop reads CASSATGVGNTEAFF. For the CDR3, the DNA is TGTGCCAGCAGCGCAACAGGGGTTGGGAACACTGAAGCTTTCTTT.

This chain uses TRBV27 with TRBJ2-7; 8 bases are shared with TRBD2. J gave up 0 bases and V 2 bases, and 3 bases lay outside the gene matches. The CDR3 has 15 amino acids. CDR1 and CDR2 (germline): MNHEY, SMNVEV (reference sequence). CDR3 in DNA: TGTGCCAGCAGTTTACGGCGGGGGGTCTCCTACGAGCAGTACTTC. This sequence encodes CASSLRRGVSYEQYF.

The CDR3 spells CASSLTGQNQPQHF. The CDR3 coding sequence is TGCGCCAGCAGCCTGACAGGGCAAAATCAGCCCCAGCATTTT. The genes are TRBV5-1 and TRBJ1-5; the match to TRBD1 covers 7 bases. Germline V gene data show CDR1 as SGHRS and CDR2 as YFSETQ. This CDR3 comprises 14 residues. V was pared by 4 bases and J by 4 bases, with 5 bases of the junction left unmatched.

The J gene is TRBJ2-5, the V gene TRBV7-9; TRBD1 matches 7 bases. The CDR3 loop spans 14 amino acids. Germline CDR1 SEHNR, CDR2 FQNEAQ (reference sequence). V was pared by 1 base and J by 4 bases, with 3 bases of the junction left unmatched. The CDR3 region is CASSLGRTGETQYF. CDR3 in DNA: TGTGCCAGCAGCTTAGGCAGGACAGGAGAGACCCAGTACTTC. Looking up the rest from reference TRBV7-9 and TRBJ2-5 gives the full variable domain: DTGVSQNPRHKITKRGQNVTFRCDPISEHNRLYWYRQTLGQGPEFLTYFQNEAQLEKSRLLSDRFSAERPKGSFSTLEIQRTEQGDSAMYLCASSLGRTGETQYFGPGTRLLVL.

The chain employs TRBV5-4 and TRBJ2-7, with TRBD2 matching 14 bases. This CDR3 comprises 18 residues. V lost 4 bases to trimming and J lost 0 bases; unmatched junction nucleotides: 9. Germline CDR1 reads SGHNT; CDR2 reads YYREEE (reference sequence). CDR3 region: CASSLAGLAGARSYEQYF. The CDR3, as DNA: TGTGCCAGCAGCCTCGCGGGACTAGCGGGGGCACGCTCCTACGAGCAGTACTTC.

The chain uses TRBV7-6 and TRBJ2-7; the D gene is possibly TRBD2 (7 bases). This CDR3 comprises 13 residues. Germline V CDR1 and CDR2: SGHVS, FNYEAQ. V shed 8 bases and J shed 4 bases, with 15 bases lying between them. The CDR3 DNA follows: TGTGCCAGCGCAGGGGCGGGGGAGTACGAGCAGTACTTC. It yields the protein CASAGAGEYEQYF.

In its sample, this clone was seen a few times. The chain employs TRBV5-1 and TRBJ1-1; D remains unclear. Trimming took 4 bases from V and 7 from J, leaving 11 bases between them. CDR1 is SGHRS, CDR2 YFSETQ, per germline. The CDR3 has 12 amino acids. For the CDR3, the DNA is TGCGCCAGCAGCCAGCAGGTCGGTGAAGCTTTCTTT. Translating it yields CASSQQVGEAFF.

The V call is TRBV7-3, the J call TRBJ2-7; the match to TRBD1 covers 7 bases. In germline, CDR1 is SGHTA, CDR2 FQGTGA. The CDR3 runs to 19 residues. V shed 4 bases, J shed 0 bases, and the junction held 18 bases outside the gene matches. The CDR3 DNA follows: TGTGCCAGCAGCTACCTCCGGGACAGCTCCCGTCTGAGCTCCTACGAGCAGTACTTC. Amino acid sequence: CASSYLRDSSRLSSYEQYF.

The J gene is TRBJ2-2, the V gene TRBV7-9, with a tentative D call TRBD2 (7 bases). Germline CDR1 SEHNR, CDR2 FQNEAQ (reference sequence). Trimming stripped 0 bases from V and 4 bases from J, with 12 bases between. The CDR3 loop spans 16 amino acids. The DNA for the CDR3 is TGTGCCAGCAGCTTAGCTGGGGGGGCAGTCACCGGGGAGCTGTTTTTT. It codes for CASSLAGGAVTGELFF.

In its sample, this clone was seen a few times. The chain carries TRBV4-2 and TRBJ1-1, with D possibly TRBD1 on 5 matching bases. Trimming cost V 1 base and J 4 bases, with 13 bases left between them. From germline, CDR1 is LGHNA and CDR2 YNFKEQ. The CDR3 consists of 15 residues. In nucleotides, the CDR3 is TGTGCCAGCAGCCAAGCTTGGGGGGAGGTCACTGAAGCTTTCTTT. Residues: CASSQAWGEVTEAFF.

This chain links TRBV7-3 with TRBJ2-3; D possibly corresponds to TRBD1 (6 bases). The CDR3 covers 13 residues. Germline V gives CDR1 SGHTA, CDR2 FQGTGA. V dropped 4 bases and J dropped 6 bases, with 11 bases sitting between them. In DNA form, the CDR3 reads TGTGCCAGCAGCTCTACAGGGTCCGATACGCAGTATTTT. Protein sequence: CASSSTGSDTQYF.

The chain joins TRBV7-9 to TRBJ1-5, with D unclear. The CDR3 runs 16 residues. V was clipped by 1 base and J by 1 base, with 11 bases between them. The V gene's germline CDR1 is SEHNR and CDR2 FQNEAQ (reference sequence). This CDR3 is CASSLGQSISNQPQHF. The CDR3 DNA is TGTGCCAGCAGCTTAGGGCAGTCCATAAGCAATCAGCCCCAGCATTTT.